This T cell receptor beta chain comes out of a study of T cell repertoires in cytomegalovirus infection. On the study more broadly: Public signatures in TCR beta pointed to CMV infection and matching HLA type. Study outcomes and limitations: Pooled public TCR beta family frequency picked out CMV carriers with the relevant HLA. Ex vivo, HLA-C-restricted CMV-specific TCR beta clonotypes prevailed over the rest of the response.

TCRdb re-called the reads with MiXCR, one entry per CDR3 protein. The repertoire consists of some 400,000 distinct CDR3 sequences, with about 33% occurring once and the leading ten covering around 13%. The CDR3 covers 14 residues. The V and J ends lost 7 bases and 4 bases, in that order; junction bases with no gene match: 5. Germline CDR1 and CDR2: KGHDR and SFDVKD. About this clonotype itself: Its antigen is currently unknown.

The origin of this receptor is a human donor in good health (CMV status not recorded). Some clones in this sample may be carry-over from other donors' samples. The sequencing input was PBMCs. The chain is built from TRBV24-1 and TRBJ1-1; 10 bases fit TRBD1. The chain's CDR3 is CATSQDRGSTEAFF. DNA for the CDR3: TGTGCCACCAGCCAGGACAGGGGGAGCACTGAAGCTTTCTTT.